The 18 T cell receptor beta chains below come from one sample, sequenced in a study of blood T cell repertoires in COVID-19. Profiled with immunoSEQ multiplex PCR; TCRdb holds only in-frame clones, not every one. Of 130,000 or so clones detected, 55% to 70% appear once; the ten largest clones hold roughly 2%. Source material: peripheral blood. The receptors originated from a woman in her 70s with acute or convalescent COVID-19.

V is TRBV7-7 and J is TRBJ2-5; TRBD2 might be the D (6 bases). From germline, CDR1 is SSHAT and CDR2 FNYEAQ (reference sequence). The CDR3 extends over 15 amino acids. Trimming took off 1 base at V and 2 bases at J, with 11 bases between the two ends. DNA of the CDR3: TGTGCCAGCAGCTTAGGATTCGGGGGACAAGAGACCCAGTACTTC. Its protein product is CASSLGFGGQETQYF. The full variable domain, completed using reference TRBV7-7 and TRBJ2-5, is GAGVSQSPRYKVTKRGQDVTLRCDPISSHATLYWYQQALGQGPEFLTYFNYEAQPDKSGLPSDRFSAERPEGSISTLTIQRTEQRDSAMYRCASSLGFGGQETQYFGPGTRLLVL.

This clone came up many times. The chain links TRBV19 to TRBJ2-7; tentative D call: TRBD1 (5 bases). CDR1 and CDR2 (germline): LNHDA, SQIVND (reference sequence). This CDR3 spans 14 amino acids. V dropped 3 bases and J dropped 3 bases, with 12 bases sitting between them. CDR3 in amino acids: CASSISQGDYEQYF. The CDR3 nucleotides read TGTGCCAGTAGTATTAGCCAGGGTGACTACGAGCAGTACTTC.

The V and J genes are TRBV11-2 and TRBJ2-1; TRBD2 matches 11 bases. This CDR3 contains 16 residues. The germline V gene has CDR1 SGHAT and CDR2 FQNNGV. Trimming removed 2 bases from V and 7 bases from J; junction bases left unmatched: 7. The CDR3 DNA reads TGTGCCAGCAGCTTAATAGCGGGAGGGCCGCTGAATGAGCAGTTCTTC. The encoded protein is CASSLIAGGPLNEQFF. The full variable domain, completed using reference TRBV11-2 and TRBJ2-1, is EAGVAQSPRYKIIEKRQSVAFWCNPISGHATLYWYQQILGQGPKLLIQFQNNGVVDDSQLPKDRFSAERLKGVDSTLKIQPAKLEDSAVYLCASSLIAGGPLNEQFFGPGTRLTVL.

With regard to this clone: This sample also contains other DNA sequences that code for the same CDR3. V usage is TRBV28 and J usage is TRBJ2-7; 9 bases are shared with TRBD1. This CDR3 comprises 14 residues. Germline V lookup: CDR1 MDHEN, CDR2 SYDVKM. J lost 2 bases, V lost 7 bases, and 6 bases had no gene match. The CDR3 region is CASTSGTGTYEQYF. The CDR3 region has the DNA TGTGCCAGCACCTCCGGGACAGGGACCTACGAGCAGTACTTC. Drawing the rest from reference TRBV28 and TRBJ2-7, the complete variable domain is DVKVTQSSRYLVKRTGEKVFLECVQDMDHENMFWYRQDPGLGLRLIYFSYDVKMKEKGDIPEGYSVSREKKERFSLILESASTNQTSMYLCASTSGTGTYEQYFGPGTRLTVT.

The chain employs TRBV7-9 and TRBJ1-5; no definite D call. CDR3 length: 14 amino acids. Germline assignment: CDR1 SEHNR and CDR2 FQNEAQ (reference sequence). V dropped 5 bases and J dropped 0 bases, with 8 bases sitting between them. The CDR3 nucleotides are TGTGCCAGCAGCATAGACACTAGCAATCAGCCCCAGCATTTT. Amino acid sequence: CASSIDTSNQPQHF.

The V gene is TRBV9, the J gene TRBJ2-7, with 8 bases fitting TRBD1. V was clipped by 3 bases and J by 4 bases; unmatched bases: 12. The length of the CDR3 is 16 residues. Germline assignment: CDR1 SGDLS and CDR2 YYNGEE. The CDR3 nucleotides read TGTGCCAGCAGCGAAACACCCGACAGGGGAATTTACGAGCAGTACTTC. This codes for CASSETPDRGIYEQYF.

The chain is built from TRBV5-1 and TRBJ1-2, with 8 bases that match TRBD1. V was pared by 1 base and J by 2 bases, with 4 bases of the junction left unmatched. From germline, CDR1 is SGHRS and CDR2 YFSETQ. CDR3 length: 15 amino acids. CDR3 region: CASSLKTGANYGYTF. CDR3 nucleotide sequence: TGCGCCAGCAGCTTGAAGACAGGGGCGAACTATGGCTACACCTTC.

The chain has TRBV18 and TRBJ2-6; D might be TRBD1 (5 bases). Trimming stripped 2 bases from V and 0 bases from J, with 8 bases between. Germline V gene data show CDR1 as KGHSH and CDR2 as LQKENI. The CDR3 runs to 16 residues. CDR3 nucleotides: TGTGCCAGCTCACCAAGGGGCCTCTCTGGGGCCAACGTCCTGACTTTC. This codes for CASSPRGLSGANVLTF.

CDR3 sequence: CASSSLNEKLFF. CDR3 DNA: TGTGCCAGCAGTTCCCTGAATGAAAAACTGTTTTTT. The J gene is TRBJ1-4, the V gene TRBV28; D remains ambiguous. With 4 bases removed from V and 5 bases from J, the gap between germline ends came to 5 bases. Germline CDR1 MDHEN, CDR2 SYDVKM. This CDR3 comprises 12 residues.

The gene calls are TRBV7-8 and TRBJ2-7, with 7 bases matching TRBD1. The CDR3 has 12 amino acids. Trimming removed 8 bases from V and 7 bases from J; junction bases left unmatched: 8. Germline-derived CDR1 and CDR2 are SGHVS and FQNEAQ. For the CDR3, the DNA is TGTGCCAGCCGGACAGGCAACGGTGAGCAGTACTTC. Protein: CASRTGNGEQYF.

The CDR3 DNA reads TGTGCCAGCTCACCTTCTGACTATCGTGGCACTGAAGCTTTCTTT. Its translation: CASSPSDYRGTEAFF. This chain joins TRBV18 and TRBJ1-1; D gene unclear. Germline V gives CDR1 KGHSH, CDR2 LQKENI. This CDR3 has 15 residues. V gave up 3 bases and J gave up 4 bases, with 15 bases separating them.

CDR3: CASSPPDTFSTPLHF. In nucleotides, the CDR3 is TGCGCCAGCAGCCCCCCGGACACTTTCTCAACACCCCTCCACTTT. The chain carries TRBV4-1 and TRBJ1-6, with TRBD1 as a possible D gene (5 bases). V lost 4 bases, J lost 11 bases, and 18 bases lay in between. This CDR3 contains 15 residues. In germline, CDR1 is MGHRA, CDR2 YSYEKL.

In this sample, this clone turned up a few times. The chain employs TRBV4-1 and TRBJ2-4; D not certain. V gave up 0 bases and J gave up 2 bases, with 8 bases separating them. The CDR3 totals 15 residues. Germline V CDR1 and CDR2: MGHRA, YSYEKL. For the CDR3, the DNA is TGCGCCAGCAGCCAAGACCGAGGTCCCAAAAACATTCAGTACTTC. Translation: CASSQDRGPKNIQYF.

This clone turned up a few times. The J gene is TRBJ2-3, the V gene TRBV7-3; D might be TRBD2 (6 bases). The CDR3 has 15 amino acids. V shed 5 bases and J shed 7 bases, with 19 bases lying between them. In germline, CDR1 is SGHTA, CDR2 FQGTGA. CDR3 in amino acids: CASSPSSKAGHTQYF. For the CDR3, the DNA is TGTGCCAGCAGCCCAAGCAGTAAAGCGGGTCATACGCAGTATTTT.

V and J are TRBV6-5 and TRBJ1-4, with 7 bases fitting TRBD1. Germline lookup yields CDR1 MNHEY and CDR2 SVGAGI. V shed 8 bases, J shed 1 base, and the junction held 4 bases outside the gene matches. CDR3 length: 14 amino acids. This chain's CDR3 is CASGTVGTNEKLFF. Written as DNA, the CDR3 is TGTGCCAGCGGGACAGTGGGAACTAATGAAAAACTGTTTTTT.

The V call is TRBV19, the J call TRBJ1-6; 10 nucleotides match TRBD1. The CDR3 is 15 residues long. The germline V gene encodes CDR1 LNHDA and CDR2 SQIVND (reference sequence). Unmatched junction bases numbered 6, after V lost 5 bases and J lost 8 bases. The CDR3: CASSPRTGGYSPLHF. Here the CDR3 DNA reads TGTGCCAGTAGTCCCAGGACAGGGGGGTATTCACCCCTCCACTTT.

The chain joins TRBV5-1 to TRBJ2-3, with 7 nucleotides matching TRBD1. CDR1 and CDR2 from the germline V gene are SGHRS and YFSETQ. The CDR3 runs to 13 residues. The V gene end was trimmed by 4 bases and the J gene end by 3 bases; junction bases not matched to a gene: 2. The CDR3 DNA follows: TGCGCCAGCAGCGGGACAGTAACAGATACGCAGTATTTT. Translation gives CASSGTVTDTQYF.

The CDR3 bases are TGCGCCAGCAGCCAAGGCCTAACAGGGGTCAGAAGTGAAAAACTGTTTTTT. Translated, it gives CASSQGLTGVRSEKLFF. The rearrangement links TRBV4-3 to TRBJ1-4; 7 nucleotides match TRBD1. Losses at the gene ends were 1 base for V and 7 bases for J; bases not matched to a gene: 12. The length of the CDR3 is 17 residues. CDR1 is LGHNA and CDR2 is YSLEER in the germline V gene.